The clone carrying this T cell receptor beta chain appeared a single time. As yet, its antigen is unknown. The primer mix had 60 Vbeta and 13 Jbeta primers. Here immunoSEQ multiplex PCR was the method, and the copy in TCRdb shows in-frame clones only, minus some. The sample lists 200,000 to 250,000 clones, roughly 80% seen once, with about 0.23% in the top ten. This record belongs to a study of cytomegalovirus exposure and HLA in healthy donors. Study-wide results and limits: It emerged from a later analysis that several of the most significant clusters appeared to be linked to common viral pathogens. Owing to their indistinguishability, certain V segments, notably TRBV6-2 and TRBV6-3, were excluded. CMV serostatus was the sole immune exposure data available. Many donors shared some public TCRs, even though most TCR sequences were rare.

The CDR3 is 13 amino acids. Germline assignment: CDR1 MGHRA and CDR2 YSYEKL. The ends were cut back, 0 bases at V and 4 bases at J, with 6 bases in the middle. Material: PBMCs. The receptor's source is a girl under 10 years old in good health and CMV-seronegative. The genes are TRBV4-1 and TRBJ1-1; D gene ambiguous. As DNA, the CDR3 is TGCGCCAGCAGCCAAGATCTCCGCACTGAAGCTTTCTTT. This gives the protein CASSQDLRTEAFF.